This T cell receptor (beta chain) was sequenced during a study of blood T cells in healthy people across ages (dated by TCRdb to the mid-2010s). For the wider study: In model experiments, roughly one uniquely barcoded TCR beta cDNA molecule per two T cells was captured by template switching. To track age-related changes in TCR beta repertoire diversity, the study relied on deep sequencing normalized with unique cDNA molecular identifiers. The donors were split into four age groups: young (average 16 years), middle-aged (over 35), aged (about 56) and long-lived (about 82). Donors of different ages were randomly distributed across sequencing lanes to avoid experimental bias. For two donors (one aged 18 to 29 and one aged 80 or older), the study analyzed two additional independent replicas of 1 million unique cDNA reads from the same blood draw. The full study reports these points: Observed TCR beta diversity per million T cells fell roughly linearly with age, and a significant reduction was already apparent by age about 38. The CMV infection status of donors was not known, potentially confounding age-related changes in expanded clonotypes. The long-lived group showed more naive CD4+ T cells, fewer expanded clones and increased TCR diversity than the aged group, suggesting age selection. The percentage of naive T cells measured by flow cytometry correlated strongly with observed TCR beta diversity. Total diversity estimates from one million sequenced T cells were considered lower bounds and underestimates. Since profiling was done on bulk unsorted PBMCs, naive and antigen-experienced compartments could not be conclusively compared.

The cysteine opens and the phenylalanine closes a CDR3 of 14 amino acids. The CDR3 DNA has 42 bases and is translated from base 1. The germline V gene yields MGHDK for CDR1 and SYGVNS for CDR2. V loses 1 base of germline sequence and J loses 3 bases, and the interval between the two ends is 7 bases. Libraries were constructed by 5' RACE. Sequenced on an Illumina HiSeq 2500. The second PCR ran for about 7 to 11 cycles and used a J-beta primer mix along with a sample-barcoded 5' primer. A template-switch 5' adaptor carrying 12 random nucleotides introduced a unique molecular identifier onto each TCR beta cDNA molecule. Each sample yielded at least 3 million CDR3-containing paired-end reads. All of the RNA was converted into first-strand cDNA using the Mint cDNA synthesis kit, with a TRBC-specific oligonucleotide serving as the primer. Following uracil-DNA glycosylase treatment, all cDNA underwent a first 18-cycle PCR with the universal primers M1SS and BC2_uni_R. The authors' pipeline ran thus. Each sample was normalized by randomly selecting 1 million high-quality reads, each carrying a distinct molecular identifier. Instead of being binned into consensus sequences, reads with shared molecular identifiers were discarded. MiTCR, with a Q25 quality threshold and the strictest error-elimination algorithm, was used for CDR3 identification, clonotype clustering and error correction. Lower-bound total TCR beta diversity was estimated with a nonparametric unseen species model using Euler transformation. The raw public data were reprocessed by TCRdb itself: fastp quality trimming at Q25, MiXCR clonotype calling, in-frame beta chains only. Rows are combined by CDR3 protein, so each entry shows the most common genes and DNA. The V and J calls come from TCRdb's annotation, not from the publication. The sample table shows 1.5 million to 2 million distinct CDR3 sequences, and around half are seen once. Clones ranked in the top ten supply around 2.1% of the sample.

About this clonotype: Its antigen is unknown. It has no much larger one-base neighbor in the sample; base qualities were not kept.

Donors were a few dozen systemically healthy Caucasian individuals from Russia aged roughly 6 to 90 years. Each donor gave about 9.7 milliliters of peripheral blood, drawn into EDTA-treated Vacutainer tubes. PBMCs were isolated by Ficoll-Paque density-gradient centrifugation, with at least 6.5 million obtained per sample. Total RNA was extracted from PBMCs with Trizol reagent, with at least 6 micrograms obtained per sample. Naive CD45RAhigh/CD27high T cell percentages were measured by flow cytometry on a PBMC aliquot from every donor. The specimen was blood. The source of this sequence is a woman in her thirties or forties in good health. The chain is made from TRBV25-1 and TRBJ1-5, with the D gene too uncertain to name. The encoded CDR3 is CASSESVVNQPQHF. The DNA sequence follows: TGTGCCAGCAGTGAATCGGTAGTCAATCAGCCCCAGCATTTT.